This T cell receptor beta chain was profiled in a study of blood T cell repertoires in COVID-19. Background on the study: Nucleic acid was either cDNA or gDNA, and it came from T cells, B-cell-depleted T cells, or PBMCs.

Assay: immunoSEQ multiplex PCR; the TCRdb copy retains only in-frame clones and omits some. The profile covers roughly 90,000 clones, with more than 70% appearing a single time and roughly 27% taken by the ten largest. The CDR3 spans 14 residues. With 2 bases removed from V and 6 bases from J, the gap between germline ends came to 15 bases. In germline, CDR1 is SGHRS, CDR2 YFSETQ. The receptor's source is a human donor in a cohort sampled during active COVID-19. Sequencing was done on a sample of peripheral blood. The genes are TRBV5-1 and TRBJ2-7, with D unclear. Written as DNA, the CDR3 is TGCGCCAGCAGCTTACGTGGTATGGGCTCCGAGCAGTACTTC. It translates to CASSLRGMGSEQYF.